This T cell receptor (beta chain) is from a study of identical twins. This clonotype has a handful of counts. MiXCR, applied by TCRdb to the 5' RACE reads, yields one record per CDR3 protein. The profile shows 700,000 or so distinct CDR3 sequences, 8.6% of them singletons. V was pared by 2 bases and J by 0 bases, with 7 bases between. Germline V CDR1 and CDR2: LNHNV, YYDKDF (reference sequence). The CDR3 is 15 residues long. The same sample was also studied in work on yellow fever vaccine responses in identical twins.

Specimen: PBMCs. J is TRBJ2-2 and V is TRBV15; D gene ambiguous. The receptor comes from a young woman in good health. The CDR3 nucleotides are TGTGCCACCAGCAGATCTCGGGCGAACACCGGGGAGCTGTTTTTT. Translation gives CATSRSRANTGELFF.